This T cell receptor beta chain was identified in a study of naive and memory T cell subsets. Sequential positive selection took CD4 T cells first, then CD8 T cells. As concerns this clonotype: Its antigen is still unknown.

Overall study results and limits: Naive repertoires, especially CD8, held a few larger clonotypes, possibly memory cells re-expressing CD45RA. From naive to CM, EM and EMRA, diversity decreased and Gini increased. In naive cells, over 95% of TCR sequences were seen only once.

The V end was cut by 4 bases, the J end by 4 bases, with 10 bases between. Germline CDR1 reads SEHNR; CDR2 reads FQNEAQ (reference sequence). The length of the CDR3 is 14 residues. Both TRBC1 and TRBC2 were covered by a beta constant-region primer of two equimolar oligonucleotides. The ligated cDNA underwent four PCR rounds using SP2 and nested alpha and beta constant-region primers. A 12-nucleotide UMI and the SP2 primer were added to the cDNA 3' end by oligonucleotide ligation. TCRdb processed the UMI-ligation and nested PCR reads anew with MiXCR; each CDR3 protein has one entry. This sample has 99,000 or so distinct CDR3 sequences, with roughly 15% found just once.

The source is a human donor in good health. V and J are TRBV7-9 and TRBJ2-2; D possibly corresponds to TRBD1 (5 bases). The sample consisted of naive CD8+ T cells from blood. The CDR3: CASSSADSTGELFF. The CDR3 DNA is TGTGCCAGCAGCTCCGCAGACAGCACCGGGGAGCTGTTTTTT. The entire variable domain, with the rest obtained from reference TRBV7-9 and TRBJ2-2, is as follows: DTGVSQNPRHKITKRGQNVTFRCDPISEHNRLYWYRQTLGQGPEFLTYFQNEAQLEKSRLLSDRFSAERPKGSFSTLEIQRTEQGDSAMYLCASSSADSTGELFFGEGSRLTVL.